This T cell receptor beta chain was documented in a study of blood T cell repertoires in COVID-19. Study-wide context: The United States, Italy and Spain supplied acute and convalescent COVID-19 samples. Sample material is recorded as cDNA or gDNA derived from T cells, B-cell-depleted T cells, or PBMCs.

Methods used by the authors: How many nucleated cells were present was estimated from reference gene primer amplification. Data came from immunoSEQ multiplex PCR; TCRdb stores just in-frame clones and leaves some out. D and trimming were read from the DNA, whereas the V and J calls and clone size are those reported in that table. The sample contains 300,000 to 400,000 clones, about 86% of which appear only once. Only a few counts were recorded for this clone. This CDR3 comprises 12 residues. The V end lost 4 bases, the J end lost 1 base, and 5 bases lay between the germline ends. Germline V gene data show CDR1 as SGHRS and CDR2 as YFSETQ. Categorization into cohorts depended on clinical history that participants reported.

The clonotype was recovered from a woman aged 40 to 50 with acute COVID-19. The chain employs TRBV5-1 and TRBJ2-5; no clear D gene. Specimen: PBMCs or T cells enriched from blood (not recorded which). This CDR3 is CASSQAQETQYF. The DNA of the CDR3 is TGCGCCAGCAGCCAAGCCCAAGAGACCCAGTACTTC.